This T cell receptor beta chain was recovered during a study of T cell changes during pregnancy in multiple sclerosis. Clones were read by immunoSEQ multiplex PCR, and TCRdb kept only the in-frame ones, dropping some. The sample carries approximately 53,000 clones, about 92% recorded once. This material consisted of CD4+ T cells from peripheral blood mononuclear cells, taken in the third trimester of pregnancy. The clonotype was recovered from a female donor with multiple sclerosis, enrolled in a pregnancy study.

CDR3 coding DNA: TGTGCCAGCAGCCCAGTAGACAGGGGGTTCAATGAGCAGTTCTTC. Translated: CASSPVDRGFNEQFF. The chain uses TRBV6-5 and TRBJ2-1, with 9 bases lining up with TRBD1. The CDR3 length is 15 residues. After removal of 6 bases from V and 6 bases from J, the junction contained 9 bases not matched to a gene. CDR1 and CDR2 (germline): MNHEY, SVGAGI.